This TCR beta chain was sequenced in a study of cytomegalovirus exposure and HLA in healthy donors. Study-wide results and limits: A missense variant in DCLRE1C was later tied to TCR beta V- and J-gene trimming. The later analysis indicated that the majority of CMV-associated TCR beta chains appeared HLA-restricted. In a later analysis, at a false discovery rate of 0.05, fewer than 20,000 TCR beta sequences were associated with HLA alleles.

PCR used 60 Vbeta primers and 13 Jbeta primers. Clones were sequenced by immunoSEQ multiplex PCR, and TCRdb holds only the in-frame ones, with some missing. This sample carries around 150,000 clones, 50% to 75% of them seen once, and the ten largest clones take less than 2.5%. Trimming removed 5 bases at V and 7 bases at J, with 12 bases between. Germline values: CDR1 SGHDT, CDR2 YYEEEE. The CDR3 length is 12 residues. This clone has a single count. Its matching antigen is unknown. This clonotype was sampled from a woman in her 40s in good health and CMV-seronegative. This rearrangement joins TRBV5-6 to TRBJ1-2; D is unclear. What was sequenced was PBMCs. CDR3 sequence (DNA): TGTGCCAGCAGTCCGATAGGAGGTGGCTACACCTTC. Its protein product is CASSPIGGGYTF.